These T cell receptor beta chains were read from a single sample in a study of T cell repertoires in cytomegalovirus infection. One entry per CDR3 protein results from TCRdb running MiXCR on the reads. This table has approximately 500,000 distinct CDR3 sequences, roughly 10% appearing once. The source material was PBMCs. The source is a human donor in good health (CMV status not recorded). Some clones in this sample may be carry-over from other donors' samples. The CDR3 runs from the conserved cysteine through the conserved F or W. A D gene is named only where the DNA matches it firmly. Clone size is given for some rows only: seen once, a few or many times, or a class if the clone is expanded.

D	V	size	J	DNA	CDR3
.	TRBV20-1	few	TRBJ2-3	TGCAGTGCTAGAGATGGGGGAAAGGAATATGCGCAGTATTTT	CSARDGGKEYAQYF
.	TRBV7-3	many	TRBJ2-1	TGTGCCAGCCGCATCCTGGGGGGCTCCTACAATGAGCAGTTCTTC	CASRILGGSYNEQFF
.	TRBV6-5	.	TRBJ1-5	TGTGCCAGCACGCGTGGCCTGGGTCAGCCCCAGCATTTT	CASTRGLGQPQHF
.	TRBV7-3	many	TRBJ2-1	TGTGCCAGCAGCTCTCAGTGGGGGGGCGTGAGTGGTAACGATGAGCAGTTCTTC	CASSSQWGGVSGNDEQFF
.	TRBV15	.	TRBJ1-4	TGTGCCACCAGCAGAGTAGCGGGAAAACTGTTTTTT	CATSRVAGKLFF
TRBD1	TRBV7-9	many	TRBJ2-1	TGTGCCAGCAGCGGGAATCCCTCGGGACAGGGGACTTCGAGCTCCTACAATGAGCAGTTCTTC	CASSGNPSGQGTSSSYNEQFF
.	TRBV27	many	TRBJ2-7	TGTGCCAGCAGTTTATCCAGGGGCGACAGCTCCTACGAGCAGTACTTC	CASSLSRGDSSYEQYF
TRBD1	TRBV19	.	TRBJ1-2	TGTGCCAGTAGTGAACAGGGGGACTATGGCTACACCTTC	CASSEQGDYGYTF
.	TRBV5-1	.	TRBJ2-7	TGCGCCAGCAGCTCTTCCGGGGACCCCTACGAGCAGTACTTC	CASSSSGDPYEQYF
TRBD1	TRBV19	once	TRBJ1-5	TGTGCCAGTAAATGGGGTGACAGGGAACATCAGCCCCAGCATTTT	CASKWGDREHQPQHF
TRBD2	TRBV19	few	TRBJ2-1	TGTGCCAGTAAGAGGGAGGGGTCCTACAATGAGCAGTTCTTC	CASKREGSYNEQFF
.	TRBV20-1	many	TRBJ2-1	TGCAGTGCCCCAACTCCGGGCTTCTCCTACAATGAGCAGTTCTTC	CSAPTPGFSYNEQFF
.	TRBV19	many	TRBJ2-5	TGTGCCAGTAGTGTACAGGGTTGGGCAGAGACCCAGTACTTC	CASSVQGWAETQYF
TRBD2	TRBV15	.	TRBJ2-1	TGTGCCACCAGGCGGGAGGGGCACTACAATGAGCAGTTCTTC	CATRREGHYNEQFF
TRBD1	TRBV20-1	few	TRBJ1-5	TGCAGTGCTATGGGACAGGTAATTGATCAGCCCCAGCATTTT	CSAMGQVIDQPQHF
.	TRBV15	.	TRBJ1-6	TGTGCCACCAGCAGCGCCTCACTGGATTCACCCCTCCACTTT	CATSSASLDSPLHF
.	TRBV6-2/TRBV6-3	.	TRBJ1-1	TGTGCCAGCAGTGAACGACTCGTGATCACTGAAGCTTTCTTT	CASSERLVITEAFF
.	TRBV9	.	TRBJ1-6	TGTGCCAGCAGCCTGGGTTATCGACCCCGCCCCCTCCACTTT	CASSLGYRPRPLHF
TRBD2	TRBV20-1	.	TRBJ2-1	TGCAGTGCAAACCGCCAACTAGCGGGAGCCCCGTCTTTTGGCTACAATGAGCAGTTCTTC	CSANRQLAGAPSFGYNEQFF
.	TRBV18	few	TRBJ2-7	TGTGCCAGCTCATTCGGACAGCTATACGAGCAGTACTTC	CASSFGQLYEQYF
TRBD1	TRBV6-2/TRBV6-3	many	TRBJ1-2	TGTGCCAGCAGTTACTCCGGGGGACAGGGCTACTCCTATGGCTACACCTTC	CASSYSGGQGYSYGYTF
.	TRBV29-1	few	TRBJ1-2	TGCAGCGCCTACAGGGCTGCCTATGGCTACACCTTC	CSAYRAAYGYTF
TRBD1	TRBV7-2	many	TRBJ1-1	TGTGCCAGCAGCTCGTACAGGGGGGGTGGCACTGAAGCTTTCTTT	CASSSYRGGGTEAFF
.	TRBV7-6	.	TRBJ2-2	TGTGCCAGCAGCTTAGTTAGCTCAACCGGGGAGCTGTTTTTT	CASSLVSSTGELFF
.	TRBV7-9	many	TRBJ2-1	TGTGCCAGCAGCCACGAGGTGGGTGGCAATGAGCAGTTCTTC	CASSHEVGGNEQFF
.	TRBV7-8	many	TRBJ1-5	TGTGCCAGCAGCTTAGGGAGGGATCAGCCCCAGCATTTT	CASSLGRDQPQHF
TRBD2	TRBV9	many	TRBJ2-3	TGTGCCAGCAGCGTTACTAGCGTCCCCCCAGATACGCAGTATTTT	CASSVTSVPPDTQYF
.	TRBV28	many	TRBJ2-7	TGTGCCAGCAGTTTTAACCTCTCTGTCTACTTTTCCTACGAGCAGTACTTC	CASSFNLSVYFSYEQYF
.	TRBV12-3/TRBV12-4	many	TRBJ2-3	TGTGCCAGCAGGCCCGTTCTGGGGAGCACAGATACGCAGTATTTT	CASRPVLGSTDTQYF
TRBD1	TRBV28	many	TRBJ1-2	TGTGCCATTGAGGGGGCCATCTCCTATGGCTACACCTTC	CAIEGAISYGYTF
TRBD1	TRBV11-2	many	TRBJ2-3	TGTGCCAGCAGCTTACAGGGGGCGAGAGCAGATACGCAGTATTTT	CASSLQGARADTQYF
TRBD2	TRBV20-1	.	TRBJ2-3	TGCAGTGCCAGGGATAGCGGGGCAGCTTCAGATACGCAGTATTTT	CSARDSGAASDTQYF
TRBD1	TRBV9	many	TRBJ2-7	TGTGCCAGCAGCGTAGGGGACAGGGACTACGAGCAGTACTTC	CASSVGDRDYEQYF
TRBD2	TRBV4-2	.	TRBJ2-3	TGTGCCAGCAGCCCCCGGGAGCGGGAGGGGAGTGATACGCAGTATTTT	CASSPREREGSDTQYF
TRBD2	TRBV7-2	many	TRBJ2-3	TGTGCCAGCAGCCCGTTGGGGGTAGCGGGAGCTGATACGCAGTATTTT	CASSPLGVAGADTQYF
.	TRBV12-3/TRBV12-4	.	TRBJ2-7	TGTGCCAGCAGTTTTACCAGGGACCGGGGCGCCTACGAGCAGTACTTC	CASSFTRDRGAYEQYF
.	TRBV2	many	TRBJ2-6	TGTGCCAGCAGGGACCGATTATCTACTGGGGCCAACGTCCTGACTTTC	CASRDRLSTGANVLTF
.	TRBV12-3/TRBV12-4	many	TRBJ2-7	TGTGCCAGCAGCCTCGGAGGGGACAGAACCTACGAGCAGTACTTC	CASSLGGDRTYEQYF
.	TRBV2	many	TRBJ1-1	TGTGCCAGCAGTCGAGACCTTGCGGGGAACACTGAAGCTTTCTTT	CASSRDLAGNTEAFF
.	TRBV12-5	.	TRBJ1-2	TGTGCTAGTGCGGCGGTATCCTATGGCTACACCTTC	CASAAVSYGYTF
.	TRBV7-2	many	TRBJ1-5	TGTGCCAGCAGCCCGGTTGGGGGAAGCAAGTCTAGCAATCAGCCCCAGCATTTT	CASSPVGGSKSSNQPQHF
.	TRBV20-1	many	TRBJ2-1	TGCAGTGCTACGGACCCAGGGAGCTCCTACAATGAGCAGTTCTTC	CSATDPGSSYNEQFF
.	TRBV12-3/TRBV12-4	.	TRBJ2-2	TGTGCCAGCAGTCCAGCCTACAGGGCCGGGGAGCTGTTTTTT	CASSPAYRAGELFF
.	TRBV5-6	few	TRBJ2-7	TGTGCCAGCAGTTCTCCCCGGGACCCCTACGAGCAGTACTTC	CASSSPRDPYEQYF
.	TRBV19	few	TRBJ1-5	TGTGCCAGTAGTATAAAGGGCACGAGCAATCAGCCCCAGCATTTT	CASSIKGTSNQPQHF
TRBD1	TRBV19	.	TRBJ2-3	TGTGCCAGTCAAATCCAGGGGGCAGATACGCAGTATTTT	CASQIQGADTQYF
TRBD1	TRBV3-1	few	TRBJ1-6	TGTGCCAGCAGTCGGACAGGGGGCTTTGACGGTTCACCCCTCCACTTT	CASSRTGGFDGSPLHF
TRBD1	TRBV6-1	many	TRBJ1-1	TGTGCCAGCACCAGGGACAGGGGGCGCGGCACTGAAGCTTTCTTT	CASTRDRGRGTEAFF
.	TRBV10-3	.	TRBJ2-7	TGTGCCATCAGTATCCGGGACCTAGCGCCCTACGGGCAGTACTTC	CAISIRDLAPYGQYF
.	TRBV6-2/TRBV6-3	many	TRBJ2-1	TGTGCCAGCATCAGGGGGAGGGGAGCGGCCTACAATGAGCAGTTCTTC	CASIRGRGAAYNEQFF
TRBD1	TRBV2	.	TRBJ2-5	TGTGCCAGCACTCCGGACAGGGACGGAGGGGAGACCCAGTACTTC	CASTPDRDGGETQYF
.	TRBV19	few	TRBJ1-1	TGTGCCAGTAGTTTCGTCGGGCGTACTGAAGCTTTCTTT	CASSFVGRTEAFF